This TCR beta chain was sequenced in a study of cytomegalovirus exposure and HLA in healthy donors. This clone was recorded once. CDR1 and CDR2 (germline): SGHRS, YFSETQ. With 7 bases clipped from V and 0 bases from J, the junction kept 7 bases outside the gene matches. The CDR3 runs 16 residues. A multiplex PCR was run with 60 Vbeta primers and 13 Jbeta primers. Method: immunoSEQ multiplex PCR; TCRdb's copy keeps in-frame clones and lacks some. Here the sample spans 60,000 or so clones, roughly 80% being singletons. This receptor was taken from a middle-aged woman in good health and CMV-seropositive. Input material: PBMCs. The chain recombines TRBV5-1 with TRBJ2-2; TRBD1 matches 9 bases. The CDR3 is CASGTGFKANTGELFF. The CDR3 region has the DNA TGCGCCAGCGGGACAGGGTTTAAAGCGAACACCGGGGAGCTGTTTTTT.